The following is a TCR beta chain sequence with its context. Its antigen is as yet unknown. The length of the CDR3 is 13 residues. V dropped 2 bases and J dropped 12; count of bases not matched to a gene: 10. CDR1 and CDR2 (germline): MDHEN, SYDVKM. This table comes from immunoSEQ multiplex PCR, and its TCRdb copy is limited to in-frame clones, with some not included. The data contain about 1.1 million clones, about four fifths of them singletons. This sample stems from a study of shared clonotypes between healthy human individuals. Study-wide findings and caveats: In a few donors, around 5% of naive CD4 clonotypes appeared in common. Only blood was sampled; tissue repertoires likely differ.

The sequenced sample consisted of memory CD4+ T cells from PBMCs. Subset indicated: CD45RA-negative fraction. The source is a man younger than 35 in good health. Some clones in this sample may be carry-over from other donors' samples. This chain connects TRBV28 to TRBJ2-7, with TRBD2 matching 7 bases. CDR3 loop: CASSLGDYGVMYF. In nucleotides, the CDR3 is TGTGCCAGCAGTTTAGGGGACTATGGAGTTATGTACTTC.